This record concerns one T cell receptor beta chain sequence. What it binds is unknown. A single record per CDR3 protein comes from TCRdb applying MiXCR to the reads. The sample includes some 180,000 distinct CDR3 sequences, roughly 15% of them seen just once. CDR1 SGHRS and CDR2 YFSETQ come from the germline V gene. Between the trimmed V and J ends, which lost 0 bases and 6 bases, there was a span of 17 bases. CDR3 size: 16 residues. This sample was taken from a study of T cell repertoires in cytomegalovirus infection. Overall study results and limits: Within the response measured ex vivo, HLA-C-restricted CMV-specific TCR beta clonotypes were dominant.

The sequence was obtained from a human donor in good health (CMV status not recorded). Some clones in this sample may be carry-over from other donors' samples. Material for sequencing was CD8+ T cells from PBMCs. This chain uses TRBV5-1 with TRBJ2-3; TRBD2 is a possible D gene (6 bases). The CDR3 DNA reads as TGCGCCAGCAGCTTGGCCCCGGAGTCTAGCGACGATACGCAGTATTTT. This sequence encodes CASSLAPESSDDTQYF.